The next 17 T cell receptor beta chains were all read from a single sample in a study of blood T cell repertoires in COVID-19 (dated by TCRdb to about 2020). The library was obtained by the immunoSEQ multiplex PCR assay. The table comes from immuneACCESS by way of TCRdb, which keeps in-frame sequences with V and J called. Part of the clones is missing from these tables; in studies checked, under half for an unresolved V gene and the rest for unknown reasons. The sample table shows around 200,000 clones, and roughly 86% are seen once. The top ten constitute around 6% of the sample. The sample was PBMCs or T cells enriched from blood (not recorded which). All receptors come from a man in his forties with acute COVID-19.

The chain carries TRBV30 and TRBJ2-6; maybe TRBD1 (5 bases). The CDR3 is 16 amino acids. Trimming stripped 1 base from V and 0 bases from J, with 10 bases between. Germline V CDR1 and CDR2: GTSNPN, SVGIG (reference sequence). In nucleotides, the CDR3 is TGTGCCTGGAGTGCACAGGAAGACTCTGGGGCCAACGTCCTGACTTTC. Residues: CAWSAQEDSGANVLTF.

The V gene is TRBV5-1, the J gene TRBJ2-5; 10 bases are a match to TRBD1. The CDR3 sequence is 12 residues long. J lost 9 bases, V lost 4 bases, and 3 bases had no gene match. Germline CDR1 reads SGHRS; CDR2 reads YFSETQ. CDR3 bases: TGCGCCAGCAGCGAGGACAGGGGGTCCCAGTACTTC. As protein: CASSEDRGSQYF.

This rearrangement joins TRBV30 to TRBJ1-5, with a possible D match to TRBD1 (5 bases). The CDR3 runs to 14 residues. The germline V and J ends were trimmed by 5 bases and 0 bases, with 11 bases remaining between them. The germline gives CDR1 GTSNPN, CDR2 SVGIG (reference sequence). CDR3 coding DNA: TGTGCCTGGGGTAGACAGATTAGCAATCAGCCCCAGCATTTT. Residues: CAWGRQISNQPQHF.

This clone was detected only once. The chain couples TRBV28 to TRBJ1-5; weak D call: TRBD1 (6 bases). The V end lost 6 bases, the J end lost 5 bases, and 11 bases lay between the germline ends. This CDR3 has 13 amino acids. The germline CDR1 and CDR2 sequences are MDHEN and SYDVKM. In nucleotides, the CDR3 is TGTGCCAGCAGCCTCGGACAGCATCAGCCCCAGCATTTT. As protein: CASSLGQHQPQHF. The variable domain in full, with the rest retrieved from reference TRBV28 and TRBJ1-5, is DVKVTQSSRYLVKRTGEKVFLECVQDMDHENMFWYRQDPGLGLRLIYFSYDVKMKEKGDIPEGYSVSREKKERFSLILESASTNQTSMYLCASSLGQHQPQHFGDGTRLSIL.

The CDR3 loop is CASSYLSYNQPQHF. Here the CDR3 DNA reads TGTGCCAGCAGTTACTTGAGTTACAATCAGCCCCAGCATTTT. J is TRBJ1-5 and V is TRBV6-2 or TRBV6-3; no definite D call. V lost 1 base and J 3 bases, leaving 7 bases between the germline ends. This CDR3 region has 14 residues. Germline V gives CDR1 MNHEY, CDR2 SVGEGT.

The V call is TRBV5-1, the J call TRBJ1-1, with D possibly matching TRBD1 (5 bases). Between the trimmed V and J ends, which lost 4 bases and 5 bases, there was a span of 12 bases. This CDR3 region has 13 residues. Germline assignment: CDR1 SGHRS and CDR2 YFSETQ. CDR3 amino acids: CASSAQGSTEAFF. The CDR3 region has the DNA TGCGCCAGCAGCGCCCAGGGTTCAACTGAAGCTTTCTTT. Variable domain in full (rest from reference TRBV5-1 and TRBJ1-1): KAGVTQTPRYLIKTRGQQVTLSCSPISGHRSVSWYQQTPGQGLQFLFEYFSETQRNKGNFPGRFSGRQFSNSRSEMNVSTLELGDSALYLCASSAQGSTEAFFGQGTRLTVV.

This clone was observed a single time. The junction departs from germline at one end; a sequencing error may be responsible. Here the CDR3 reads CASRRDSHLAF. The CDR3 DNA follows: TGTGCCAGCAGGAGGGACAGCCACCTCGCCTTC. The rearrangement joins TRBV3-1 (or the pseudogene TRBV3-2) to TRBJ1-2, with 7 bases identical to TRBD1. The germline V gene encodes CDR1 LGHDT and CDR2 YNNKEL (reference sequence). The CDR3 consists of 11 residues.

The gene calls are TRBV9 and TRBJ2-1; 14 bases are a match to TRBD2. The CDR3 runs 17 residues. The ends lost 4 bases at V and 10 bases at J; junction bases unmatched: 13. CDR1 is SGDLS and CDR2 is YYNGEE in the germline V gene. As DNA, the CDR3 is TGTGCCAGCAGCCCAGGACTAGCGGGAGGCCCGGTAGTGGAGCAGTTCTTC. Protein product: CASSPGLAGGPVVEQFF.

This chain uses TRBV9 with TRBJ2-1; 9 nucleotides agree with TRBD2. CDR1 is SGDLS and CDR2 is YYNGEE in the germline V gene. V gave up 3 bases and J gave up 5 bases; unmatched junction bases: 9. The CDR3 covers 16 residues. The CDR3 sequence is CASSAAGGRAHNEQFF. The CDR3 bases are TGTGCCAGCAGCGCGGCTGGCGGGAGGGCCCACAATGAGCAGTTCTTC.

Regarding this clone: The sample carries other DNA sequences with the same CDR3. This chain joins TRBV9 and TRBJ1-3; a weak D match, TRBD1 (6 bases). V was shortened by 7 bases and J by 0 bases, with 8 bases between the two germline ends. The germline gives CDR1 SGDLS, CDR2 YYNGEE. CDR3 length: 13 residues. CDR3 protein: CASSDSSGNTIYF. The CDR3 DNA follows: TGTGCCAGCTCGGACAGCTCTGGAAACACCATATATTTT.

The V call is TRBV5-1, the J call TRBJ2-3, with 11 bases fitting TRBD2. In germline, CDR1 is SGHRS, CDR2 YFSETQ. The CDR3 has 16 residues. V gave up 3 bases and J gave up 3 bases; unmatched junction bases: 6. The CDR3: CASSSLAGGRTDTQYF. The CDR3 DNA reads TGCGCCAGCAGCTCCTTAGCGGGAGGGAGGACAGATACGCAGTATTTT.

The chain employs TRBV30 and TRBJ1-4, with D possibly TRBD1 on 6 matching bases. This CDR3 contains 15 residues. Germline V gives CDR1 GTSNPN, CDR2 SVGIG (reference sequence). The germline V and J ends were trimmed by 2 bases and 5 bases, with 15 bases remaining between them. This CDR3 reads CAWSLPGHTNEKLFF. The CDR3 DNA follows: TGTGCCTGGAGTCTCCCGGGACATACCAATGAAAAACTGTTTTTT.

This chain links TRBV2 with TRBJ2-7; 8 bases are a match to TRBD1. The CDR3 runs to 14 residues. V was clipped by 8 bases and J by 2 bases; unmatched bases: 8. The germline gives CDR1 SNHLY, CDR2 FYNNEI. The CDR3 DNA reads TGTGCCAGCGTTAAAGGGACAGGTCCCTACGAGCAGTACTTC. Translation gives CASVKGTGPYEQYF. The full variable domain, its missing parts supplied by reference TRBV2 and TRBJ2-7, is EPEVTQTPSHQVTQMGQEVILRCVPISNHLYFYWYRQILGQKVEFLVSFYNNEISEKSEIFDDQFSVERPDGSNFTLKIRSTKLEDSAMYFCASVKGTGPYEQYFGPGTRLTVT.

V is TRBV12-5 and J is TRBJ2-3; D call uncertain. This CDR3 contains 14 residues. In germline, CDR1 is LGHNT, CDR2 FRNRAP. The ends were cut back, 2 bases at V and 4 bases at J, with 10 bases in the middle. Here the CDR3 reads CASGLSNSPDTQYF. CDR3 nucleotides: TGTGCTAGTGGTTTGTCTAATTCACCAGATACGCAGTATTTT. Using reference TRBV12-5 and TRBJ2-3 for the parts outside the CDR3, the full variable domain is DARVTQTPRHKVTEMGQEVTMRCQPILGHNTVFWYRQTMMQGLELLAYFRNRAPLDDSGMPKDRFSAEMPDATLATLKIQPSEPRDSAVYFCASGLSNSPDTQYFGPGTRLTVL.

The chain couples TRBV28 to TRBJ2-7, with D possibly TRBD1 on 6 matching bases. The length of the CDR3 is 14 residues. Germline CDR1 is MDHEN and CDR2 is SYDVKM. V dropped 2 bases and J dropped 2 bases, with 10 bases sitting between them. The CDR3 region has the DNA TGTGCCAGCAGTTTAAGGGGGACGACCTACGAGCAGTACTTC. Translating it yields CASSLRGTTYEQYF.

This clone was found once. The V gene is TRBV2, the J gene TRBJ2-2; possibly TRBD1 for D (6 bases). Germline V gene sequence: CDR1 SNHLY, CDR2 FYNNEI. This CDR3 region has 14 residues. V was clipped by 8 bases and J by 1 base, with 11 bases between them. The CDR3 protein is CASSETGNTGELFF. CDR3 in DNA: TGTGCCAGCTCCGAGACAGGGAACACCGGGGAGCTGTTTTTT.

The genes are TRBV30 and TRBJ1-4; tentative D call: TRBD1 (5 bases). CDR3 length: 15 amino acids. Germline CDR1 is GTSNPN and CDR2 is SVGIG (reference sequence). The V end was cut by 3 bases, the J end by 5 bases, with 16 bases between. The CDR3, as DNA: TGTGCCTGGAGCGAACAGGAGAATGGAAATGAAAAACTGTTTTTT. As protein: CAWSEQENGNEKLFF.